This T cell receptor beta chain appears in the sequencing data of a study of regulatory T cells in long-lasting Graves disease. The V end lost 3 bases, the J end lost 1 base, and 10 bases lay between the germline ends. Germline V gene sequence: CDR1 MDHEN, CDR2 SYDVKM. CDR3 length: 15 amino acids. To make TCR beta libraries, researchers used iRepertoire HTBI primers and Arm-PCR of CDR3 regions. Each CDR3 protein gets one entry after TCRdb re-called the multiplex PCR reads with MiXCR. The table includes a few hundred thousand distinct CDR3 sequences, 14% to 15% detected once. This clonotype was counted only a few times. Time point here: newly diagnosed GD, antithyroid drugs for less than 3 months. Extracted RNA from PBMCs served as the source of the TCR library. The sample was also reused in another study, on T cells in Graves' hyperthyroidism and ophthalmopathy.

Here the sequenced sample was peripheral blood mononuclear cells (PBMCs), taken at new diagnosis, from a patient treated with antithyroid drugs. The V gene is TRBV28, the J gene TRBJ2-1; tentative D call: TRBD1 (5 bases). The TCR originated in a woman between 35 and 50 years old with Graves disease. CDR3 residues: CASSFSPGSYNEQFF. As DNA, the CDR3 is TGTGCCAGCAGTTTTTCGCCAGGGTCCTACAATGAGCAGTTCTTC.